The 28 T cell receptor beta chains given below trace back to one sample, sequenced in a study of T cell responses to AZD1222 COVID-19 vaccine. TCRdb's copy holds only in-frame clones and misses some; the assay was immunoSEQ multiplex PCR. The sample lists 65,000 to 75,000 clones; around 82% were seen once. The sequenced sample was peripheral blood, obtained 28 days after the second AZD1222 dose. The receptors originated from an adult who received the AZD1222 COVID-19 vaccine.

The chain employs TRBV19 and TRBJ1-5; no firm D call. V lost 5 bases and J lost 4, with 18 bases in between. The CDR3 is 16 residues long. The germline gives CDR1 LNHDA, CDR2 SQIVND (reference sequence). CDR3 sequence reads: CASSRRWVGGNQPQHF. CDR3 nucleotides: TGTGCCAGTAGTCGACGATGGGTGGGTGGTAATCAGCCCCAGCATTTT.

The V gene is TRBV7-9, the J gene TRBJ2-5, with D possibly matching TRBD2 (6 bases). CDR3 length: 16 amino acids. V shed 6 bases and J shed 5 bases, with 22 bases lying between them. CDR1 and CDR2 from the germline V gene are SEHNR and FQNEAQ (reference sequence). CDR3 in amino acids: CASRELLAGKGETQYF. The CDR3 nucleotides are TGTGCCAGCAGGGAACTCCTTGCGGGGAAGGGGGAGACCCAGTACTTC.

The chain employs TRBV4-1 and TRBJ2-7; D unresolved. V lost 6 bases and J 0 bases, leaving 15 bases between the germline ends. CDR3 length: 15 amino acids. CDR1 is MGHRA and CDR2 is YSYEKL in the germline V gene. DNA of the CDR3: TGCGCCAGCAGGCTCCAAACGGACCTCTCCTACGAGCAGTACTTC. This codes for CASRLQTDLSYEQYF.

The gene calls are TRBV2 and TRBJ2-7; possibly TRBD2 for D (6 bases). Between the trimmed V and J ends, which lost 6 bases and 3 bases, there was a span of 15 bases. Germline V lookup: CDR1 SNHLY, CDR2 FYNNEI. The CDR3 runs 14 residues. This CDR3 is CASRVEGPYYEQYF. DNA for the CDR3: TGTGCCAGCAGGGTGGAGGGCCCCTACTACGAGCAGTACTTC.

This clone has just a few counts. The chain has TRBV18 and TRBJ1-6, with D possibly TRBD1 on 5 matching bases. This CDR3 has 13 amino acids. The germline gives CDR1 KGHSH, CDR2 LQKENI. With 2 bases removed from V and 10 bases from J, the gap between germline ends came to 9 bases. The CDR3 DNA reads as TGTGCCAGCTCACCAGACAGTAGGTCACCCCTCCACTTT. Translation: CASSPDSRSPLHF.

Only a few counts were recorded for this clone. The chain is built from TRBV27 and TRBJ2-2; D is undetermined. V was shortened by 6 bases and J by 7 bases, with 6 bases between the two germline ends. The CDR3 loop spans 11 amino acids. From germline, CDR1 is MNHEY and CDR2 SMNVEV (reference sequence). The CDR3 protein is CASSRFGELFF. The CDR3 DNA sequence: TGTGCCAGCAGCCGCTTCGGGGAGCTGTTTTTT.

The genes are TRBV5-1 and TRBJ2-7; 10 nucleotides align to TRBD2. The CDR3 length is 13 residues. Germline V gene data show CDR1 as SGHRS and CDR2 as YFSETQ. V dropped 8 bases and J dropped 2; count of bases not matched to a gene: 4. This CDR3 is CASSAGGTYEQYF. The DNA for the CDR3 is TGCGCCAGTTCAGCGGGGGGGACCTACGAGCAGTACTTC.

The CDR3 DNA follows: TGTGCCAGCAGCCAAACCCTGGGGTCACGGGCCCAGCATTTT. Translating it yields CASSQTLGSRAQHF. V and J are TRBV3-1 (or the pseudogene TRBV3-2) and TRBJ1-5; D unresolved. The CDR3 has 14 amino acids. CDR1 is LGHDT and CDR2 is YNNKEL in the germline V gene (reference sequence). V was pared by 2 bases and J by 11 bases, with 16 bases between.

The chain carries TRBV28 and TRBJ2-3, with 7 bases fitting TRBD2. This CDR3 contains 17 residues. V was clipped by 4 bases and J by 3 bases; unmatched bases: 13. CDR1 is MDHEN, CDR2 SYDVKM, per germline. CDR3 residues: CASSSALLAVATDTQYF. In DNA form, the CDR3 reads TGTGCCAGCAGTTCCGCCCTTCTAGCGGTGGCGACAGATACGCAGTATTTT.

The gene calls are TRBV9 and TRBJ2-7; D not certain. Germline V CDR1 and CDR2: SGDLS, YYNGEE. V was trimmed by 3 bases and J by 6 bases, leaving 10 bases between them. This CDR3 region has 12 residues. The CDR3 spells CASSADFREQYF. The CDR3 coding sequence is TGTGCCAGCAGCGCCGATTTCCGCGAGCAGTACTTC.

This clone was observed a single time. The chain links TRBV7-2 to TRBJ2-7, with no clear D. V lost 5 bases and J 7 bases, leaving 15 bases between the germline ends. The CDR3 is made up of 13 amino acids. CDR1 SGHTA and CDR2 FQGNSA come from the germline V gene. The CDR3 reads CASSPGVRREQYF. The CDR3 bases are TGTGCCAGCAGCCCCGGTGTGCGTCGGGAGCAGTACTTC.

The chain combines TRBV7-8 with TRBJ2-5, with D tentatively TRBD2 (5 bases). Trimming removed 4 bases from V and 3 bases from J, with 18 bases in between. Germline V gene sequence: CDR1 SGHVS, CDR2 FQNEAQ. The CDR3 is made up of 16 amino acids. The chain's CDR3 is CASSSYRARREETQYF. The CDR3 region has the DNA TGTGCCAGCAGCTCTTACCGGGCCCGGCGGGAAGAGACCCAGTACTTC.

The V gene is TRBV6-6, the J gene TRBJ2-1, with 7 bases lining up with TRBD1. CDR1 is MNHNY, CDR2 SVGAGI, per germline (reference sequence). The ends lost 7 bases at V and 5 bases at J; junction bases unmatched: 5. The length of the CDR3 is 13 residues. The CDR3 spells CASKTGKHNEQFF. As DNA, the CDR3 is TGTGCCAGCAAGACAGGGAAGCACAATGAGCAGTTCTTC.

A few counts support this clone. The DNA for the CDR3 is TGTGCCAGCGGATTTGGCGGGGAGCTGTTTTTT. Translation: CASGFGGELFF. The chain employs TRBV7-7 and TRBJ2-2, with D hard to call. This CDR3 has 11 residues. V dropped 8 bases and J dropped 7 bases, with 8 bases sitting between them. CDR1 is SSHAT, CDR2 FNYEAQ, per germline (reference sequence).

The chain combines TRBV19 with TRBJ1-2; D is possibly TRBD1 (5 bases). This CDR3 spans 13 amino acids. The V end lost 6 bases, the J end lost 2 bases, and 10 bases lay between the germline ends. CDR1 and CDR2 from the germline V gene are LNHDA and SQIVND (reference sequence). The CDR3 DNA sequence: TGTGCCAGTAGACCGGGACGGAACTATGGCTACACCTTC. Residues: CASRPGRNYGYTF.

The V call is TRBV14, the J call TRBJ1-1, with D uncertain. The ends were cut back, 2 bases at V and 3 bases at J, with 7 bases in the middle. The CDR3 consists of 13 residues. The germline V gene has CDR1 SGHDN and CDR2 FVKESK. CDR3 residues: CASSQMPHTEAFF. CDR3 DNA sequence: TGTGCCAGCAGCCAAATGCCGCACACTGAAGCTTTCTTT.

The CDR3 sequence is CASSPSGRASNEQFF. CDR3 DNA sequence: TGTGCCAGCAGCCCTAGCGGGAGGGCTAGCAATGAGCAGTTCTTC. The chain employs TRBV7-3 and TRBJ2-1; 12 nucleotides match TRBD2. The V gene's germline CDR1 is SGHTA and CDR2 FQGTGA. J lost 6 bases, V lost 5 bases, and 5 bases had no gene match. This CDR3 comprises 15 residues.

Only a few counts were recorded for this clone. The chain links TRBV28 to TRBJ2-7; 8 nucleotides agree with TRBD1. The germline V gene encodes CDR1 MDHEN and CDR2 SYDVKM. CDR3 size: 11 residues. The V segment lost 7 bases and the J segment 7 bases; nucleotides outside the gene matches: 3. This CDR3 reads CASTRQGEQYF. The DNA of the CDR3 is TGTGCCAGCACAAGACAGGGGGAGCAGTACTTC.

This clone was observed a few times. V usage is TRBV28 and J usage is TRBJ1-1; TRBD1 matches at 7 bases. The germline V gene encodes CDR1 MDHEN and CDR2 SYDVKM. The ends lost 4 bases at V and 2 bases at J; junction bases unmatched: 13. The CDR3 is 17 residues long. The CDR3 region has the DNA TGTGCCAGCAGTTCGGGGGCCGGGACAGCTAAAAACACTGAAGCTTTCTTT. This encodes CASSSGAGTAKNTEAFF. The entire variable domain, with the rest obtained from reference TRBV28 and TRBJ1-1, is as follows: DVKVTQSSRYLVKRTGEKVFLECVQDMDHENMFWYRQDPGLGLRLIYFSYDVKMKEKGDIPEGYSVSREKKERFSLILESASTNQTSMYLCASSSGAGTAKNTEAFFGQGTRLTVV.

V is TRBV19 and J is TRBJ2-1; TRBD2 matches at 8 bases. Germline CDR1 and CDR2: LNHDA and SQIVND (reference sequence). The trim removed 7 bases at V and 9 bases at J, leaving 17 bases unmatched. The CDR3 has 16 amino acids. CDR3 sequence (DNA): TGTGCCAGTACCCGAGTGGGCGGGAGGTCGTCCGGTGAGCAGTTCTTC. Its translation is CASTRVGGRSSGEQFF.

V is TRBV2 and J is TRBJ1-3; D is unresolved. V was trimmed by 5 bases and J by 0 bases, leaving 8 bases between them. Germline V gives CDR1 SNHLY, CDR2 FYNNEI. The CDR3 loop spans 14 amino acids. CDR3 amino acids: CASSPEHSGNTIYF. The CDR3 nucleotides are TGTGCCAGCAGTCCGGAACACTCTGGAAACACCATATATTTT.

A single count supports this clone. The chain employs TRBV28 and TRBJ1-4; weak D call: TRBD1 (6 bases). Between the trimmed V and J ends, which lost 5 bases and 11 bases, there was a span of 30 bases. The CDR3 spans 18 residues. CDR1 and CDR2 (germline): MDHEN, SYDVKM. The CDR3 DNA is TGTGCCAGCAGTGTTGGGGGGCTGGGAGGGTCGGACAATGGGAAACTGTTTTTT. Translated, it gives CASSVGGLGGSDNGKLFF.

This chain joins TRBV4-2 and TRBJ2-7; D call uncertain. V gave up 0 bases and J gave up 5 bases, with 14 bases separating them. The CDR3 spans 15 residues. Germline V CDR1 and CDR2: LGHNA, YNFKEQ. The CDR3, as DNA: TGTGCCAGCAGCCAAGAATGGCAGACTCTAGACGAGCAGTACTTC. Translated, it gives CASSQEWQTLDEQYF.

J is TRBJ2-7 and V is TRBV5-1; D assignment may be TRBD1 or TRBD2 (5 bases each). This CDR3 is built from 15 residues. The V gene's germline CDR1 is SGHRS and CDR2 YFSETQ. Trimming stripped 6 bases from V and 1 base from J, with 17 bases between. In DNA form, the CDR3 reads TGCGCCAGCACGCCGGGGCCAGCCCCTTCCTACGAGCAGTACTTC. It encodes CASTPGPAPSYEQYF.

The V call is TRBV2, the J call TRBJ1-2; D remains ambiguous. With 4 bases removed from V and 4 bases from J, the gap between germline ends came to 13 bases. The CDR3 is 14 residues long. From germline, CDR1 is SNHLY and CDR2 FYNNEI. The CDR3 DNA reads as TGTGCCAGCAGTGTTGAGGGCGCCTTCTATGGCTACACCTTC. Protein: CASSVEGAFYGYTF. The variable domain in full, with the rest retrieved from reference TRBV2 and TRBJ1-2, is EPEVTQTPSHQVTQMGQEVILRCVPISNHLYFYWYRQILGQKVEFLVSFYNNEISEKSEIFDDQFSVERPDGSNFTLKIRSTKLEDSAMYFCASSVEGAFYGYTFGSGTRLTVV.

CDR3 sequence reads: CASSQERGASSYEQYF. The CDR3 DNA is TGTGCCAGCAGCCAAGAGCGGGGGGCAAGCTCCTACGAGCAGTACTTC. The chain recombines TRBV4-2 with TRBJ2-7; the match to TRBD2 covers 8 bases. Germline CDR1 reads LGHNA; CDR2 reads YNFKEQ. V lost 0 bases and J lost 0; bases outside the gene matches: 4. This CDR3 is built from 16 residues.

The chain links TRBV11-3 to TRBJ2-1; TRBD2 matches at 7 bases. From germline, CDR1 is SGHNT and CDR2 YENEEA. The CDR3 has 14 amino acids. V gave up 5 bases and J gave up 3 bases; unmatched junction bases: 4. The CDR3 bases are TGTGCCAGCAGCCGGGGCGGGAGCTACAATGAGCAGTTCTTC. Translation: CASSRGGSYNEQFF.

This clone is a singleton in its sample. This chain connects TRBV18 to TRBJ2-1, with 14 bases lining up with TRBD2. Germline loops: CDR1 KGHSH, CDR2 LQKENI. V trimming: 3 bases; J trimming: 10 bases; junction bases outside the gene matches: 5. The CDR3 has 15 residues. The CDR3 region is CASSPAGTSGREQFF. In DNA form, the CDR3 reads TGTGCCAGCTCACCCGCCGGGACTAGCGGGAGAGAGCAGTTCTTC.